This T cell receptor beta chain was captured in a study of vaccination and CD4 T cells after COVID-19. At the Johns Hopkins FTIC core, DNA taken from cultured CD4+ T cells was sequenced by way of the Oncomine TCR Beta short-read assay. Each CDR3 protein is one row after TCRdb ran MiXCR on the PCR reads. The sample lists more than 12,000 distinct CDR3 sequences, less than 30% occurring once. Stated treatment: roughly ten-day PBMC culture with coronavirus spike peptide pools or control peptides (ViraFEST assay). V dropped 6 bases and J dropped 4 bases, with 10 bases sitting between them. Germline values: CDR1 SGHAT, CDR2 FQNNGV. The CDR3 length is 12 residues. With regard to this clonotype: As yet, its antigen is unknown.

Sequencing was done on a sample of cultured CD4+ T cells from blood. The TCR comes from a human donor with COVID-19. The chain uses TRBV11-2 and TRBJ2-7, with D tentatively TRBD1 (6 bases). CDR3 sequence reads: CASSQDRYEQYF. In DNA form, the CDR3 reads TGTGCCAGCAGTCAGGACAGATACGAGCAGTACTTC.